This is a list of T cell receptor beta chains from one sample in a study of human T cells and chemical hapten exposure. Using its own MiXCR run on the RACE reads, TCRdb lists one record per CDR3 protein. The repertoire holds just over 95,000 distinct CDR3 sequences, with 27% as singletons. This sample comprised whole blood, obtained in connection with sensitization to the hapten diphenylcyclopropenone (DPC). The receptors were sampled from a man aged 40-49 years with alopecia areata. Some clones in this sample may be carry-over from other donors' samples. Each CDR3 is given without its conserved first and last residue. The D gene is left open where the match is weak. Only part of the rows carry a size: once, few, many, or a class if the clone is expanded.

ASSPVLAGWTDTQY | TRBV9 | NA | TRBD2 | TRBJ2-3
ASSSQAGLTYNEQF | TRBV7-2 | few | TRBD2 | TRBJ2-1
ASSLYGGDSDEQF | TRBV11-2 | few | NA | TRBJ2-1
ASSVYGTWSDTQY | TRBV5-6 | few | NA | TRBJ2-3
AWSLTASSSYEQY | TRBV30 | NA | NA | TRBJ2-7
SARLWNTEAF | TRBV20-1 | NA | NA | TRBJ1-1
ASSLPGQGITSYEQY | TRBV11-1 | NA | TRBD1 | TRBJ2-7
ASTQDRGRSQPQH | TRBV6-2/TRBV6-3 | NA | TRBD1 | TRBJ1-5
ASSPIGAGELF | TRBV11-2 | NA | NA | TRBJ2-2
ASSAEGLGLADTQY | TRBV9 | NA | TRBD2 | TRBJ2-3
ASSQTTGAGYGYT | TRBV4-3 | few | TRBD1 | TRBJ1-2
SAVVGRDSYEQY | TRBV20-1 | once | TRBD2 | TRBJ2-7
ASSDGGGGAQY | TRBV12-3/TRBV12-4 | NA | NA | TRBJ2-3
AGRDSINSPLH | TRBV7-9 | NA | TRBD1 | TRBJ1-6
ASSDRQGNTEAF | TRBV2 | once | TRBD1 | TRBJ1-1
ASSTLPGAGRTEAF | TRBV28 | few | NA | TRBJ1-1
ASSPRAGLRYEQY | TRBV7-8 | few | TRBD2 | TRBJ2-7
ASGLSHTGFTDTQY | TRBV12-5 | NA | NA | TRBJ2-3
ASSSQSTTGAATNEKLF | TRBV6-5 | NA | NA | TRBJ1-4
SASRRGTGSYSNQPQH | TRBV20-1 | few | TRBD1 | TRBJ1-5
ATSKAGESTGELF | TRBV15 | many | TRBD2 | TRBJ2-2
SARDLGQLAKNIQY | TRBV20-1 | few | TRBD1 | TRBJ2-4
SADPEGAGELF | TRBV20-1 | NA | NA | TRBJ2-2
ASSRTGTRRYGYN | TRBV28 | NA | NA | TRBJ1-2
AWAVSGDETQY | TRBV30 | few | NA | TRBJ2-5
ASSYARASGETGELF | TRBV6-5 | few | TRBD2 | TRBJ2-2
ASSSPQGYEQY | TRBV5-1 | few | NA | TRBJ2-7
ASSAGAGVQPQH | TRBV3-1 | few | NA | TRBJ1-5
ASSLPGIEAF | TRBV28 | once | NA | TRBJ1-1
ASSSDPTDTQY | TRBV12-3/TRBV12-4 | NA | NA | TRBJ2-3
AISDPGAHSSEQY | TRBV10-3 | few | NA | TRBJ2-7
ASSLGREGVNEQY | TRBV28 | many | NA | TRBJ2-7
ASRTDRALRNTEAF | TRBV6-1 | NA | NA | TRBJ1-1
ASSLGTGGTYEQY | TRBV12-3/TRBV12-4 | once | TRBD1 | TRBJ2-7
ASSLVEGELQSNEQF | TRBV11-2 | NA | NA | TRBJ2-1
ASSYRGYDGGF | TRBV6-2/TRBV6-3 | once | NA | TRBJ2-1
SVARTVMNTEAF | TRBV29-1 | NA | NA | TRBJ1-1
ASRDGLPAGEQY | TRBV5-6 | few | NA | TRBJ2-7